These 14 T cell receptor beta chains came from one sample sequenced in a study of cytotoxic CD8 clonotypes in ibrutinib-treated CLL. Clones were read by immunoSEQ multiplex PCR, and TCRdb kept only the in-frame ones, dropping some. The repertoire holds about 200,000 clones, with around 70% as singletons. The sequencing here drew on PBMCs, taken after 24 months of ibrutinib treatment. The receptor set was obtained from a human donor with chronic lymphocytic leukemia.

CDR3: CASSMWRGNEQFF. DNA of the CDR3: TGTGCCAGCAGTATGTGGCGGGGAAATGAGCAGTTCTTC. This chain uses TRBV27 with TRBJ2-1; a weak D match, TRBD2 (6 bases). Germline assignment: CDR1 MNHEY and CDR2 SMNVEV (reference sequence). Trimming took 5 bases from V and 7 from J, leaving 12 bases between them. The CDR3 is made up of 13 amino acids.

The rearrangement links TRBV6-6 to TRBJ1-5; tentatively, D is TRBD1 (6 bases). The CDR3 totals 14 residues. Germline CDR1 reads MNHNY; CDR2 reads SVGAGI (reference sequence). V shed 6 bases and J shed 1 base, with 10 bases lying between them. The CDR3 DNA reads as TGTGCCAGCAGGGCAGGGGTGAGCAATCAGCCCCAGCATTTT. Residues: CASRAGVSNQPQHF.

The genes are TRBV9 and TRBJ1-2; D may be TRBD1 (6 bases). V dropped 0 bases and J dropped 8 bases, with 11 bases sitting between them. The CDR3 runs to 13 residues. Germline CDR1 is SGDLS and CDR2 is YYNGEE. The CDR3 region is CASSVGTAEGYTF. The CDR3 bases are TGTGCCAGCAGCGTAGGGACAGCAGAAGGCTACACCTTC.

V usage is TRBV27 and J usage is TRBJ2-3; 10 bases align to TRBD2. Germline CDR1 reads MNHEY; CDR2 reads SMNVEV (reference sequence). V shed 3 bases and J 4 bases; nucleotides not matched to a gene: 7. The CDR3 is made up of 16 amino acids. The CDR3 sequence: CASSFGLAGDSDTQYF. In DNA, the CDR3 is TGTGCCAGCAGTTTCGGGCTAGCGGGAGATTCAGATACGCAGTATTTT.

The CDR3 loop is CASSGQTRVPYF. For the CDR3, the DNA is TGTGCCAGCAGTGGTCAAACTAGAGTTCCGTACTTC. The rearrangement links TRBV6-5 to TRBJ2-7; a weak D match, TRBD2 (5 bases). The CDR3 has 12 residues. CDR1 and CDR2 from the germline V gene are MNHEY and SVGAGI. V was trimmed by 5 bases and J by 12 bases, leaving 17 bases between them.

For this clone: A read error may produce the germline difference seen at one junction end. The chain employs TRBV6-1 and TRBJ2-2; D is uncertain. The CDR3 covers 13 residues. From germline, CDR1 is MNHNS and CDR2 SASEGT. CDR3 loop: CASREDLAGELFF. The CDR3 nucleotides are TGTGCCAGCAGGGAAGATTTGGCGGGGGAGCTGTTTTTT.

J is TRBJ2-5 and V is TRBV2; D not resolved. Trimming stripped 6 bases from V and 1 base from J, with 15 bases between. Germline V lookup: CDR1 SNHLY, CDR2 FYNNEI. CDR3 length: 15 residues. As DNA, the CDR3 is TGTGCCAGCAGGCCTTACTGGCCACTCCAAGAGACCCAGTACTTC. This encodes CASRPYWPLQETQYF.

The chain combines TRBV2 with TRBJ2-7; 8 positions agree with TRBD2. The junction had 18 bases not matched to a gene; V was cut back by 5 bases and J by 3 bases. Germline values: CDR1 SNHLY, CDR2 FYNNEI. There are 18 residues in the CDR3. The CDR3 region is CASSISFEGKTSVYEQYF. For the CDR3, the DNA is TGTGCCAGCAGTATCTCGTTCGAGGGGAAGACTAGCGTCTACGAGCAGTACTTC.

This clone was detected a few times. This chain uses TRBV19 with TRBJ2-6; D might be TRBD2 (5 bases). The CDR3 is 15 residues long. V was shortened by 7 bases and J by 2 bases, with 12 bases between the two germline ends. CDR1 is LNHDA, CDR2 SQIVND, per germline (reference sequence). The CDR3 loop reads CASKFGEAGANVLTF. In DNA, the CDR3 is TGTGCCAGTAAGTTCGGGGAAGCTGGGGCCAACGTCCTGACTTTC.

The chain links TRBV2 to TRBJ2-2; D gene uncertain. Germline V lookup: CDR1 SNHLY, CDR2 FYNNEI. V was pared by 5 bases and J by 1 base, with 14 bases between. The CDR3 is 16 amino acids. The chain's CDR3 is CASSQNGPRNTGELFF. The CDR3 coding sequence is TGTGCCAGCAGTCAGAACGGACCCCGGAACACCGGGGAGCTGTTTTTT.

V is TRBV28 and J is TRBJ2-7, with 7 positions matching TRBD1. CDR1 MDHEN and CDR2 SYDVKM come from the germline V gene. The CDR3 totals 15 residues. J lost 0 bases, V lost 2 bases, and 4 bases had no gene match. The CDR3 reads CASSLGTASSYEQYF. CDR3 coding DNA: TGTGCCAGCAGTTTAGGGACAGCTAGCTCCTACGAGCAGTACTTC.

The chain links TRBV19 to TRBJ2-7; 8 positions match TRBD1. This CDR3 comprises 15 residues. Trimming cost V 5 bases and J 10 bases; bases outside gene matches: 16. Per germline, CDR1 LNHDA and CDR2 SQIVND (reference sequence). The CDR3 DNA follows: TGTGCCAGTAGTGCAAGCGCCCAGGGGGCGAGGGGTCAGTACTTC. Translating it yields CASSASAQGARGQYF.

The chain carries TRBV7-3 and TRBJ2-3, with TRBD2 matching over 13 bases. V lost 4 bases and J lost 4; bases outside the gene matches: 5. This CDR3 region has 16 residues. Germline loops: CDR1 SGHTA, CDR2 FQGTGA. Here the CDR3 DNA reads TGTGCCAGCAGCTCTGGACTAGCGGGAGCGGCAGATACGCAGTATTTT. Translating it yields CASSSGLAGAADTQYF.

The chain joins TRBV6-4 to TRBJ1-2; D is unresolved. The germline V and J ends were trimmed by 4 bases and 6 bases, with 9 bases remaining between them. The CDR3 is made up of 12 amino acids. CDR1 and CDR2 from the germline V gene are MRHNA and SNTAGT. CDR3 DNA: TGTGCCAGCAGTGGGTCCCGCAATGGCTACACCTTC. Translated, it gives CASSGSRNGYTF.